Below, one T cell receptor (beta chain) is given with its context. The antigen remains undetermined. PCR involved 60 Vbeta and 13 Jbeta primers. The protocol was immunoSEQ multiplex PCR, while the TCRdb copy is restricted to in-frame clones and leaves out a portion. The sample lists under 200,000 clones, about three quarters seen once, with 2% to 3% in the top ten. V dropped 2 bases and J dropped 3 bases, with 16 bases sitting between them. The V gene's germline CDR1 is GTSNPN and CDR2 SVGIG (reference sequence). The CDR3 is made up of 15 amino acids. The data stem from a study of cytomegalovirus exposure and HLA in healthy donors. About the study: Early released data had around 79 million unique TCRs, all coming from HLA-typed donors.

General study findings and limits: Across all donors, roughly uniform sequencing depth was an assumption of the presence/absence analyses. Researchers catalogued about 150 TCR beta chains as cytomegalovirus-associated.

This receptor was taken from a middle-aged woman in good health and CMV-seropositive. V is TRBV30 and J is TRBJ1-1; D is perhaps TRBD1 (5 bases). Sequencing was done on a sample of PBMCs. Here the CDR3 DNA reads TGTGCCTGGAGTACCCTAGGGCAGGGCGACACTGAAGCTTTCTTT. This translates into CAWSTLGQGDTEAFF.